The 6 T cell receptor beta chains below were found in one sample sequenced in a study of cytomegalovirus exposure and HLA in healthy donors. This PCR relied on a set of 60 Vbeta primers and 13 Jbeta primers. Repertoires were generated with immunoSEQ multiplex PCR, while TCRdb's copy carries only in-frame clones and drops some. The sample lists approximately 210,000 clones; over 80% were seen once. Sequencing was carried out using PBMCs. The receptors were gathered from a man aged 40-49 years in good health and CMV-seropositive.

The CDR3 here is CASSPRGAGGWDEQFF. DNA for the CDR3: TGTGCCAGCAGCCCTCGGGGGGCAGGGGGCTGGGATGAGCAGTTCTTC. The chain has TRBV6-4 and TRBJ2-1; a possible D gene is TRBD1 (8 bases). The CDR3 loop spans 16 amino acids. Trimming pared 6 bases from V and 8 bases from J, leaving 23 bases between. Germline V lookup: CDR1 MRHNA, CDR2 SNTAGT.

The chain recombines TRBV27 with TRBJ1-1; D perhaps matches TRBD1 (6 bases). V dropped 2 bases and J dropped 6 bases, with 10 bases sitting between them. Germline CDR1 and CDR2: MNHEY and SMNVEV (reference sequence). This CDR3 comprises 13 residues. DNA for the CDR3: TGTGCCAGCAGTTTAACAGGGAGTTCTGAAGCTTTCTTT. Protein product: CASSLTGSSEAFF.

The table lists this clone with a count of one. The chain combines TRBV7-3 with TRBJ2-3, with D maybe TRBD1 (5 bases). The V end lost 3 bases, the J end lost 3 bases, and 10 bases lay between the germline ends. The CDR3 has 14 amino acids. CDR1 is SGHTA and CDR2 is FQGTGA in the germline V gene. In nucleotides, the CDR3 is TGTGCCAGCAGCTTCTATAGGGGAACAGATACGCAGTATTTT. It codes for CASSFYRGTDTQYF.

V gene TRBV11-3 combines with J gene TRBJ2-5; 11 nucleotides agree with TRBD1. The CDR3 length is 16 residues. Trimming removed 5 bases from V and 6 bases from J; junction bases left unmatched: 11. The V gene's germline CDR1 is SGHNT and CDR2 YENEEA. The CDR3 region is CASSASGTGGVQTQYF. The CDR3 nucleotides read TGTGCCAGCAGCGCCTCCGGGACAGGGGGTGTTCAGACCCAGTACTTC.

DNA of the CDR3: TGCAGCGTGACGCAGGGACTCCCTAACACTGAAGCTTTCTTT. Its protein product is CSVTQGLPNTEAFF. The V call is TRBV29-1, the J call TRBJ1-1, with D possibly being TRBD1 (5 bases). CDR3 length: 14 residues. The germline gives CDR1 SQVTM, CDR2 ANQGSEA. The V gene lost 6 bases and the J gene lost 2 bases, with 16 bases spanning the gap.

The chain joins TRBV19 to TRBJ2-7; 7 positions match TRBD2. CDR3 size: 15 residues. With V trimmed by 3 bases and J by 3 bases, 8 bases remained unmatched. Germline V gene data show CDR1 as LNHDA and CDR2 as SQIVND (reference sequence). CDR3 coding DNA: TGTGCCAGTAGTATGAGTTTGCGGGGGTACTACGAGCAGTACTTC. It encodes CASSMSLRGYYEQYF.